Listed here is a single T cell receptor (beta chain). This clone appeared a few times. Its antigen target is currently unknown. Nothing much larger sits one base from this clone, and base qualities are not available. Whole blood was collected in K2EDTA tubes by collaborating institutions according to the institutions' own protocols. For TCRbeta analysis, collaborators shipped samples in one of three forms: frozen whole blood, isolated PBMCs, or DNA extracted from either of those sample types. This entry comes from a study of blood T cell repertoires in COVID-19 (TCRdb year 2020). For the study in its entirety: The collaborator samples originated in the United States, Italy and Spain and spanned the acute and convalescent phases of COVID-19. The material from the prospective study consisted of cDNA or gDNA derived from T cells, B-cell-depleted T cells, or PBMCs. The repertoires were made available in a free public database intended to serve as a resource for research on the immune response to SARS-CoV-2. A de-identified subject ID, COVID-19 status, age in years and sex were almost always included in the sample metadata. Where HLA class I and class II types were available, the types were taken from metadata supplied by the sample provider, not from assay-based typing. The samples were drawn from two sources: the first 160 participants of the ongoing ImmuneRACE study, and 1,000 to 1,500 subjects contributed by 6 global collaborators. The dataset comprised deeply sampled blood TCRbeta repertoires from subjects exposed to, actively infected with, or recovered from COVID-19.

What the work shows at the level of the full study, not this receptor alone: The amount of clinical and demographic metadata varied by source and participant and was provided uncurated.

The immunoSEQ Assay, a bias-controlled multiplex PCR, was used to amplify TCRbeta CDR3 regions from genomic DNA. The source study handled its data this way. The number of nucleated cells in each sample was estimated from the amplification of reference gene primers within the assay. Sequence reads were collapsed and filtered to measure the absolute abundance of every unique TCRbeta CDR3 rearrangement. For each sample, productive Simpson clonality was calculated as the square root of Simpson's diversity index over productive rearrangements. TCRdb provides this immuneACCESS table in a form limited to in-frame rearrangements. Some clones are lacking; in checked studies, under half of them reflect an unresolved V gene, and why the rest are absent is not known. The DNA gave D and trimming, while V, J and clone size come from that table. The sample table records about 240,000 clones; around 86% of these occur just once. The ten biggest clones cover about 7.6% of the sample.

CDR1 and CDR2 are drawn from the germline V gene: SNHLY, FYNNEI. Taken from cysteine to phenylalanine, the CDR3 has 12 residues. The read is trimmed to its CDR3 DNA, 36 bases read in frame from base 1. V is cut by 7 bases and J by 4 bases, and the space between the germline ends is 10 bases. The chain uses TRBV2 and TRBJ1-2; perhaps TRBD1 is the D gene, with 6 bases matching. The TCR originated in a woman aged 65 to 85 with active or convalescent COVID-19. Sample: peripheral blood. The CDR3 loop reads CASIRDTYGYTF. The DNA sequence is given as TGTGCCAGCATCCGGGACACCTATGGCTACACCTTC.